The 20 T cell receptor beta chains below come from one sample, sequenced in a study of Ad26.COV2.S vaccination and SARS-CoV-2 variants. Treatment denoted: some 20 received Ad26.COV2.S at low or high dose, single or two shots; five or six received placebo; per-sample allocation not given. The investigators took samples on day 63 after the first vaccine or placebo injection. Clones were read by immunoSEQ multiplex PCR, and TCRdb kept only the in-frame ones, dropping some. The table records roughly 320,000 clones, 85% of them present only once. The sample was peripheral blood, taken in a trial of Ad26.COV2.S vaccine versus placebo. The source of these receptors is a person aged 18-65 years who received the Ad26.COV2.S COVID-19 vaccine or a placebo.

This clone was observed a handful of times. The J gene is TRBJ1-1, the V gene TRBV24-1; perhaps TRBD1 as D (5 bases). The V and J ends lost 2 bases and 3 bases respectively, with 9 bases between them. Germline lookup yields CDR1 KGHDR and CDR2 SFDVKD. This CDR3 comprises 14 residues. The CDR3 region is CATSDSRVDTEAFF. The CDR3 region has the DNA TGTGCCACCAGTGATTCCAGGGTAGACACTGAAGCTTTCTTT.

This clone was counted between two and nine times. This rearrangement joins TRBV6-2 or TRBV6-3 to TRBJ2-1, with 8 positions matching TRBD1. Germline-derived CDR1 and CDR2 are MNHEY and SVGEGT. The length of the CDR3 is 16 residues. J lost 7 bases, V lost 6 bases, and 14 bases had no gene match. CDR3 sequence reads: CASSPHTGTGQNEQFF. Written as DNA, the CDR3 is TGTGCCAGCAGCCCACATACTGGGACAGGCCAAAATGAGCAGTTCTTC.

The genes are TRBV29-1 and TRBJ2-3; D call uncertain. Germline CDR1 is SQVTM and CDR2 is ANQGSEA. The CDR3 extends over 12 amino acids. The V end lost 4 bases, the J end lost 2 bases, and 7 bases lay between the germline ends. The CDR3 is CSVVLFTDTQYF. CDR3 DNA sequence: TGCAGCGTTGTTTTGTTCACAGATACGCAGTATTTT.

CDR3 DNA: TGTGCCAGCAGCGTACAAGCGGGGACAGATACGCAGTATTTT. This sequence encodes CASSVQAGTDTQYF. This rearrangement joins TRBV9 to TRBJ2-3; the match to TRBD2 covers 7 bases. Losses at the gene ends were 1 base for V and 3 bases for J; bases not matched to a gene: 2. The germline gives CDR1 SGDLS, CDR2 YYNGEE. CDR3 length: 14 amino acids.

This rearrangement joins TRBV6-1 to TRBJ2-1; 7 nucleotides agree with TRBD1. The CDR3 totals 14 residues. The V and J ends lost 3 bases and 8 bases, in that order; junction bases with no gene match: 7. Germline CDR1 reads MNHNS; CDR2 reads SASEGT. The CDR3 DNA reads as TGTGCCAGCAGTGAGCCGGGACAGTCATATGAGCAGTTCTTC. It specifies CASSEPGQSYEQFF.

The sample holds a few counts of this clone. The chain carries TRBV5-1 and TRBJ1-2; 7 bases agree with TRBD1. The CDR3 length is 13 residues. J gave up 8 bases and V 0 bases, and 4 bases lay outside the gene matches. CDR1 and CDR2 from the germline V gene are SGHRS and YFSETQ. Here the CDR3 reads CASSLGQGIGYTF. In DNA, the CDR3 is TGCGCCAGCAGCTTGGGACAGGGAATCGGCTACACCTTC.

This clone was recorded a few times. The chain couples TRBV6-1 to TRBJ1-6; possible D gene TRBD1, 6 bases. V lost 2 bases and J lost 13, with 18 bases in between. The CDR3 consists of 15 residues. CDR1 is MNHNS, CDR2 SASEGT, per germline. The CDR3 spells CASSEPHRETSPLHF. The CDR3 DNA reads as TGTGCCAGCAGTGAACCCCACAGGGAGACCTCTCCCCTCCACTTT.

The chain uses TRBV5-5 and TRBJ2-7, with a weak D call TRBD1 (6 bases). The V end was cut by 4 bases, the J end by 6 bases, with 20 bases between. Germline CDR1 and CDR2: SGHKS and YYEKEE (reference sequence). The CDR3 is 15 residues long. Here the CDR3 reads CASSPHAGELGEQYF. DNA for the CDR3: TGTGCCAGCAGCCCCCATGCAGGGGAGTTAGGCGAGCAGTACTTC. Complete variable domain (other parts from reference TRBV5-5 and TRBJ2-7): DAGVTQSPTHLIKTRGQQVTLRCSPISGHKSVSWYQQVLGQGPQFIFQYYEKEERGRGNFPDRFSARQFPNYSSELNVNALLLGDSALYLCASSPHAGELGEQYFGPGTRLTVT.

This chain links TRBV11-2 with TRBJ2-3; D possibly uses TRBD1 or TRBD2 (5 bases each). This CDR3 is built from 17 residues. Between the trimmed V and J ends, which lost 4 bases and 2 bases, there was a span of 19 bases. CDR1 is SGHAT and CDR2 is FQNNGV in the germline V gene. This chain's CDR3 is CASSSPGRPTATDTQYF. Written as DNA, the CDR3 is TGTGCCAGCAGCTCTCCGGGACGACCAACCGCCACAGATACGCAGTATTTT.

The chain has TRBV12-3 or TRBV12-4 and TRBJ1-1, with D hard to call. The CDR3 is made up of 13 amino acids. V shed 8 bases and J shed 2 bases, with 12 bases lying between them. The DNA of the CDR3 is TGTGCCAGCGGAGTAGGTCTCAACACTGAAGCTTTCTTT. Its protein is CASGVGLNTEAFF.

A few counts support this clone. Other nucleotide sequences from this sample produce the same CDR3. V usage is TRBV28 and J usage is TRBJ1-5; D is uncertain. Trimming removed 3 bases at V and 2 bases at J, with 5 bases between. The CDR3 has 13 amino acids. Germline lookup yields CDR1 MDHEN and CDR2 SYDVKM. CDR3 loop: CASSFSGNQPQHF. The CDR3 region has the DNA TGTGCCAGCAGTTTCTCTGGCAATCAGCCCCAGCATTTT.

This chain joins TRBV3-1 (or the pseudogene TRBV3-2) and TRBJ1-4, with D hard to call. Trimming took off 8 bases at V and 0 bases at J, with 7 bases between the two ends. The CDR3 has 13 residues. Germline CDR1 LGHDT, CDR2 YNNKEL (reference sequence). The chain's CDR3 is CASRIATNEKLFF. The CDR3 DNA reads as TGTGCCAGCCGTATTGCAACTAATGAAAAACTGTTTTTT.

This chain uses TRBV11-2 with TRBJ2-7; D is ambiguous. The V and J ends lost 0 bases and 9 bases respectively, with 9 bases between them. The CDR3 spans 12 residues. The germline gives CDR1 SGHAT, CDR2 FQNNGV. The CDR3 here is CASSLDDPGQYF. CDR3 DNA sequence: TGTGCCAGCAGCTTAGACGACCCCGGGCAGTACTTC.

The chain couples TRBV6-1 to TRBJ1-4; D is possibly TRBD1 (5 bases). The CDR3 extends over 13 amino acids. V lost 2 bases and J lost 8, with 9 bases in between. From germline, CDR1 is MNHNS and CDR2 SASEGT. CDR3 DNA: TGTGCCAGCAGTGAAAGGGGTATAGAAAAACTGTTTTTT. This sequence encodes CASSERGIEKLFF.

CDR3 sequence (DNA): TGTGCCAGCAGCGAGGACAGGATGAACACTGAAGCTTTCTTT. The encoded protein is CASSEDRMNTEAFF. J is TRBJ1-1 and V is TRBV5-4, with 7 bases matching TRBD1. The CDR3 has 14 residues. CDR1 and CDR2 (germline): SGHNT, YYREEE (reference sequence). V lost 4 bases to trimming and J lost 0 bases; unmatched junction nucleotides: 3.

The rearrangement links TRBV28 to TRBJ2-7, with 9 bases that match TRBD1. Trimming cost V 5 bases and J 1 base; bases outside gene matches: 6. The CDR3 totals 15 residues. Germline CDR1 and CDR2: MDHEN and SYDVKM. CDR3 amino acids: CASSPRGQGSYEQYF. Written as DNA, the CDR3 is TGTGCCAGCAGTCCCCGGGGACAGGGATCCTACGAGCAGTACTTC.

V and J are TRBV4-1 and TRBJ1-2; 8 nucleotides match TRBD1. This CDR3 has 15 residues. Trimming took 1 base from V and 2 from J; bases not matched to a gene: 3. The germline V gene encodes CDR1 MGHRA and CDR2 YSYEKL. CDR3 bases: TGCGCCAGCAGCCAAGCCCGGACAGGGAACTATGGCTACACCTTC. Its translation: CASSQARTGNYGYTF.

J is TRBJ1-5 and V is TRBV6-2 or TRBV6-3, with a weak D call TRBD1 (6 bases). Germline CDR1 MNHEY, CDR2 SVGEGT. This CDR3 comprises 14 residues. Deletions cut 6 bases from V and 5 bases from J, with 14 bases between. The CDR3: CASSSRGLDQPQHF. DNA for the CDR3: TGTGCCAGCAGCTCCCGGGGGCTTGATCAGCCCCAGCATTTT.

This rearrangement joins TRBV6-1 to TRBJ1-2, with 8 bases that match TRBD1. This CDR3 contains 16 residues. Germline values: CDR1 MNHNS, CDR2 SASEGT. V lost 2 bases to trimming and J lost 5 bases; unmatched junction nucleotides: 10. CDR3 region: CASSERNTGQEYGYTF. CDR3 nucleotides: TGTGCCAGCAGTGAACGAAATACGGGACAGGAGTATGGCTACACCTTC.

The CDR3 DNA is TGCGCCAGCAGCCTCCGTGGGCCCCGGGTCCTAAATCAGCCCCAGCATTTT. It specifies CASSLRGPRVLNQPQHF. V usage is TRBV4-1 and J usage is TRBJ1-5; unclear D gene. CDR3 length: 17 amino acids. V was pared by 4 bases and J by 4 bases, with 20 bases between. Per the germline V gene, CDR1 is MGHRA and CDR2 is YSYEKL.